This T cell receptor (beta chain) was documented in a study of PD-1 blockade in classical Hodgkin lymphoma. General study findings and limits: Whereas CD4+ TCR diversity had risen significantly by C4D1, CD8+ TCR diversity had not. Repertoires differed for reasons still undefined, possibly disease activity or prior therapy.

V was shortened by 10 bases and J by 4 bases, with 11 bases between the two germline ends. This CDR3 has 12 amino acids. Germline-derived CDR1 and CDR2 are ENHRY and SYGVKD. Concerning this clone: Its antigen is not known.

Each patient experienced a relapse that followed autologous stem cell transplantation, and brentuximab vedotin exposure varied. The repertoire was sequenced with immunoSEQ multiplex PCR; TCRdb's copy has only in-frame clones and lacks some. This table has over 70,000 clones, about nine tenths appearing once. This sample comprised peripheral blood mononuclear cells (PBMCs), obtained at baseline. The rearrangement joins TRBV10-3 to TRBJ1-5, with D uncertain. The TCR originated in a human donor with classical Hodgkin lymphoma. This CDR3 is CATTDRNQPQHF. CDR3 in DNA: TGTGCCACTACAGACCGTAATCAGCCCCAGCATTTT.